This is a list of T cell receptor beta chains from one sample in a study of post-analysis software for immune sequencing data. TCRdb re-called the PCR reads with MiXCR, one entry per CDR3 protein. The table lists fewer than 600,000 distinct CDR3 sequences, around 40% of them singletons. The sequenced sample was blood. The receptors come from a girl aged 5-17 years with multiple sclerosis. Each CDR3 is given with its conserved first and last residue. Fields, in order: V gene, clone size, D gene, J gene, CDR3 DNA, CDR3 protein. D genes are given only for firm matches. Clone sizes are given selectively: once, few, many, or a class where the clone is expanded.

>TRBV21-1|.|.|TRBJ2-5
TGTGCCAGCAGCAGGAGGGGGAAAGAGACCCAGTACTTC
CASSRRGKETQYF
>TRBV7-8|.|TRBD2|TRBJ2-1
TGTGCCAGCAGCTTAGGGCCACTAGCGGGAGTCGAGAATGAGCAGTTCTTC
CASSLGPLAGVENEQFF
>TRBV12-3/TRBV12-4|few|TRBD1|TRBJ2-7
TGTGCCAGCAGTTCCCCGGTGGACAGGGGAAGGGACGAGCAGTACTTC
CASSSPVDRGRDEQYF
>TRBV6-2/TRBV6-3|.|TRBD1|TRBJ2-6
TGTGCCAGCAGCCGTCCGGGACAGGGAGCTGGGGCCAACGCCCTGACTTTC
CASSRPGQGAGANALTF
>TRBV28|.|.|TRBJ1-5
TGTGCCAGCAGTTTATCCTGGACACGTTATAGCAATCAGCCCCAGCATTTT
CASSLSWTRYSNQPQHF
>TRBV28|.|TRBD1|TRBJ1-2
TGTGCCAGCAGTTCGACAGGGAACGTCTCTGGCTACACCTTC
CASSSTGNVSGYTF
>TRBV7-3|.|.|TRBJ2-1
TGTACCAGCAGCTTAACCGGACTATCTTACAATGAGCAGTTCTTC
CTSSLTGLSYNEQFF
>TRBV10-3|few|.|TRBJ2-7
TGTGCCATCAGTGAGTTTTGGGGCAAAGGAATAATACGAGGGGACGCGAGCTCCTACGAGCAGTACTTC
CAISEFWGKGIIRGDASSYEQYF
>TRBV12-3/TRBV12-4|.|TRBD1|TRBJ1-4
TGTGCCAGCAGTACAGGGACAGGGCTTGGCGAAAAACTGTTTTTT
CASSTGTGLGEKLFF
>TRBV7-2|.|TRBD1|TRBJ1-5
TGTGCCAGCAGCTCAGGGGGGCCCGACGGGCCCCAGCATTTT
CASSSGGPDGPQHF
>TRBV28|.|.|TRBJ2-1
TGTGCCAGCAGGGACGTGTTGAATGAGCAGTTCTTC
CASRDVLNEQFF
>TRBV12-3/TRBV12-4|.|.|TRBJ1-2
TGTGCCAGCAGTTTTCCTGTCTATGGCTACACCTTC
CASSFPVYGYTF
>TRBV28|.|.|TRBJ2-5
TGTGCCAGCAGTTTTTGGAGAGAGACCCAGTACTTC
CASSFWRETQYF
>TRBV5-1|.|TRBD1|TRBJ2-3
TGCGCCAGCAGGACAGGGTATGGCACAGATACGCAGTATTTT
CASRTGYGTDTQYF
>TRBV4-1|.|.|TRBJ2-3
TGCGCCAGCAGCCCGGAAGCGGTGGCGGGAGATACGCAGTATTTT
CASSPEAVAGDTQYF
>TRBV4-3|.|.|TRBJ1-4
TGCGCCAGCAGCCAAGATTTTGGCAGAAACGAAAAACTGTTTTTT
CASSQDFGRNEKLFF
>TRBV29-1|few|.|TRBJ2-1
TGCAGCGTTGCAGGGTCTGAGCAGTTCTTC
CSVAGSEQFF